These T cell receptor beta chains were read from a single sample in a study of shared clonotypes between healthy human individuals. TCRdb's table, derived via immunoSEQ multiplex PCR, lists solely in-frame clones and lacks some. The data hold about half a million clones, with around 79% observed a single time. The sample taken for sequencing was PBMCs. The receptors here all came from a woman aged 40 to 50 in good health. Some clones in this sample may be carry-over from other donors' samples. Each CDR3 is given with its conserved first and last residue. Fields, in order: clone size, J gene, V gene, D gene, CDR3 DNA, CDR3 protein. The D gene is left open where the match is weak. Clone size appears in some rows only: once, few, many, or a class for an expanded clone.

>once|TRBJ2-5|TRBV5-1|TRBD2
TGCGCCAGCAGCTTGGTGCCTAGCGGACAAGAGACCCAGTACTTC
CASSLVPSGQETQYF
>-|TRBJ2-7|TRBV7-8|-
TGTGCCAGCAGCCCGCACCCGCTCTACGAGCAGTACTTC
CASSPHPLYEQYF
>-|TRBJ2-7|TRBV7-7|-
TGTGCTAGCAGCTTAGGGGTCGGGGACGAGCAGTACTTC
CASSLGVGDEQYF
>-|TRBJ2-7|TRBV6-6|-
TGTGCCAGCAGTTACTCAGCAGGGTACGAGCAGTACTTC
CASSYSAGYEQYF
>-|TRBJ2-1|TRBV7-8|TRBD2
TGTGCCAGCAGCTTCCTCGGAAGGACTAGCGGGCCCCGGAATGAGCAGTTCTTC
CASSFLGRTSGPRNEQFF
>-|TRBJ2-5|TRBV7-7|-
TGTGCCAGCAGCGTCACCGGCCAAGAGACCCAGTACTTC
CASSVTGQETQYF
>-|TRBJ2-3|TRBV5-1|-
TGCGCCAGCAGCTTGGCCGGGGGCGCAGATACGCAGTATTTT
CASSLAGGADTQYF
>-|TRBJ2-1|TRBV13|TRBD2
TGTGCCACCGGGACTAGCGGCTTCAATGAGCAGTTCTTC
CATGTSGFNEQFF
>-|TRBJ2-7|TRBV2|-
TGTGCCAGCAGTGAAGTAGCGATCGAGCAGTACTTC
CASSEVAIEQYF
>-|TRBJ2-7|TRBV14|-
TGTGCCAGCAGCCTCCGGGTAGGTCCCTCCTACGAGCAGTACTTC
CASSLRVGPSYEQYF
>-|TRBJ2-5|TRBV10-2|TRBD2
TGCGCCAGCAGGTTAGCGGGAGGTCTCGAGACCCAGTACTTC
CASRLAGGLETQYF
>many|TRBJ1-5|TRBV27|-
TGTGCCAGCAAGGGGGATATTGGCAATCAGCCCCAGCATTTT
CASKGDIGNQPQHF
>-|TRBJ2-2|TRBV10-1|-
TGCGCCAGCAGTGAGTCTAACCTCCAGGGGACCGGGGAGCTGTTTTTT
CASSESNLQGTGELFF
>-|TRBJ2-7|TRBV5-1|TRBD1
TGCGCCAGCAGCCCCAATACTGACAGGGCAACCTACGAGCAGTACTTC
CASSPNTDRATYEQYF
>-|TRBJ1-5|TRBV19|-
TGTGCCAGTAGTGCCTACAGAGGATCTATGGGGCCCCAGCATTTT
CASSAYRGSMGPQHF
>-|TRBJ2-1|TRBV9|-
TGTGCCAGCAGCGTAGTCAGCAGTGAGCAGTTCTTC
CASSVVSSEQFF
>-|TRBJ1-2|TRBV2|TRBD1
TGTGCCAGCGCCCGACAGGGAAACTATGGCTACACCTTC
CASARQGNYGYTF
>-|TRBJ1-6|TRBV28|TRBD1
TGTGCCAGCAGTTCGGGACAGAACGATTCACCCCTCCACTTT
CASSSGQNDSPLHF
>-|TRBJ1-4|TRBV4-2|TRBD1
TGTGCCAGCAGCCAAGATAACCAGGGGGCCAACGGTGAAAAACTGTTTTTT
CASSQDNQGANGEKLFF
>-|TRBJ2-1|TRBV4-1|-
TGCGCCAGCAGCCAAAGGAGCGCAGGAGACAATGAGCAGTTCTTC
CASSQRSAGDNEQFF
>-|TRBJ2-3|TRBV4-2|-
TGTGCCAGCAGCCCGGACCTTAGGATGTTACCGGATACGCAGTATTTT
CASSPDLRMLPDTQYF
>-|TRBJ2-6|TRBV5-1|-
TGCGCCAGCAGAGCTACAGTATCTGGGGCCAACGTCCTGACTTTC
CASRATVSGANVLTF